This is a list of T cell receptor beta chains from one sample in a study of blood T cells in healthy people across ages. Each CDR3 protein is one row after TCRdb ran MiXCR on the 5' RACE reads. Altogether hundreds of thousands of distinct CDR3 sequences are present, 55% to 70% being singletons, with the ten largest covering 22%. Source material: blood. The origin of the receptors is a young man in good health. Each CDR3 is given with its conserved first and last residue. D genes are given only for firm matches. A row's size may be missing; if present it is once, few, many or a size class.

clone_size d_call j_call v_call cdr3_aa cdr3_nt
- - TRBJ2-4 TRBV12-3/TRBV12-4 CASSRGLTAKNIQYF TGTGCCAGCAGCCGGGGACTTACTGCCAAAAACATTCAGTACTTC
- - TRBJ2-7 TRBV29-1 CSVAPGLPYEQYF TGCAGCGTTGCGCCGGGACTGCCCTACGAGCAGTACTTC
- - TRBJ2-7 TRBV20-1 CSASVGSSYEQYF TGCAGTGCCTCCGTGGGCAGCTCCTACGAGCAGTACTTC
- TRBD1 TRBJ2-7 TRBV4-2 CASSQLGQGGGEQYF TGTGCCAGCAGCCAACTCGGACAGGGAGGAGGCGAGCAGTACTTC
- - TRBJ2-1 TRBV27 CASSLWGWTDNEQFF TGTGCCAGCAGTTTGTGGGGATGGACAGACAATGAGCAGTTCTTC
- - TRBJ1-2 TRBV4-2 CASSQDPGGGYTF TGTGCCAGCAGCCAAGACCCGGGGGGTGGCTACACCTTC
- - TRBJ2-7 TRBV20-1 CSARELRGPHEQYF TGCAGTGCTAGAGAGCTCAGGGGCCCCCACGAGCAGTACTTC
once - TRBJ2-7 TRBV3-1 CASSQDGMYEQYF TGTGCCAGCAGCCAAGATGGGATGTACGAGCAGTACTTC
- TRBD1 TRBJ2-1 TRBV12-3/TRBV12-4 CATGTESYNEQFF TGTGCCACCGGGACAGAGAGTTACAATGAGCAGTTCTTC
- - TRBJ2-5 TRBV7-3 CASSLIGGETQYF TGTGCCAGCAGCTTAATAGGGGGGGAGACCCAGTACTTC
- - TRBJ1-2 TRBV20-1 CSASLPGINYGYTF TGCAGTGCTAGTCTCCCGGGAATCAACTATGGCTACACCTTC
- - TRBJ2-1 TRBV29-1 CSVGDRRGPYNEQFF TGCAGCGTTGGGGACCGGCGAGGCCCCTACAATGAGCAGTTCTTC
- - TRBJ2-1 TRBV7-9 CASSQRAGGTYYNEQFF TGTGCCAGCAGCCAAAGAGCGGGCGGGACATATTACAATGAGCAGTTCTTC
- - TRBJ1-1 TRBV20-1 CSARPEAFF TGCAGTGCCCGCCCTGAAGCTTTCTTT
- - TRBJ2-1 TRBV20-1 CSAEGGLHSYNERFF TGCAGTGCCGAAGGGGGGCTTCACTCCTACAATGAGCGGTTCTTC
- - TRBJ2-1 TRBV4-2 CASSQDVGTHNEEQFF TGTGCCAGCAGCCAAGATGTGGGGACCCATAATGAAGAGCAGTTCTTC
- - TRBJ2-3 TRBV6-2/TRBV6-3 CASSYPLDYYEGTDTQYF TGTGCCAGCAGTTACCCCCTAGACTACTATGAAGGCACAGATACGCAGTATTTT
- - TRBJ2-7 TRBV12-5 CASGLTSNDEQYF TGTGCTAGTGGATTGACTAGTAATGACGAGCAGTACTTC
few TRBD1 TRBJ1-2 TRBV5-1 CASRPGQGTYGYTF TGCGCCAGCAGGCCGGGACAGGGGACTTATGGCTACACCTTC
- TRBD2 TRBJ2-5 TRBV7-2 CTSSLEAGRRGETQYF TGTACCAGCAGCTTAGAAGCGGGACGCCGGGGTGAGACCCAGTACTTC
few TRBD1 TRBJ2-7 TRBV15 CATSSTGGEQYF TGTGCCACCAGCAGTACAGGGGGCGAGCAGTACTTC
- TRBD1 TRBJ2-1 TRBV29-1 CSVEDRQGVRNEQFF TGCAGCGTTGAAGATCGACAGGGTGTGCGGAATGAGCAGTTCTTC
- - TRBJ2-1 TRBV5-1 CASERGADNEQFF TGCGCCAGCGAACGGGGGGCGGACAATGAGCAGTTCTTC
once - TRBJ2-1 TRBV24-1 CATSDRRGRSYNEQFF TGTGCCACCAGTGATCGACGCGGCCGCTCCTACAATGAGCAGTTCTTC
few - TRBJ2-1 TRBV4-3 CASARALLRNEQFF TGCGCCAGCGCGAGGGCCCTCTTAAGGAATGAGCAGTTCTTC
few - TRBJ2-7 TRBV4-3 CASSQDRGGVRGEQYF TGCGCCAGCAGCCAAGATCGGGGCGGGGTCCGGGGCGAGCAGTACTTC
- - TRBJ2-7 TRBV6-5 CASSYSGHPGEQYF TGTGCCAGCAGTTACTCTGGGCATCCTGGCGAGCAGTACTTC
few TRBD1 TRBJ1-2 TRBV7-9 CASSPGQGWSYTF TGTGCCAGCAGCCCAGGACAGGGCTGGAGCTACACCTTC
- - TRBJ2-4 TRBV12-3/TRBV12-4 CASSTRDPKDIQYF TGTGCCAGCAGCACCCGGGACCCCAAAGACATTCAGTACTTC
- - TRBJ2-5 TRBV6-1 CASSIGRGETQYF TGTGCCAGCAGTATTGGCAGAGGAGAGACCCAGTACTTC
- TRBD2 TRBJ2-1 TRBV12-3/TRBV12-4 CASRPAGGKLLAGGPPTNEQFF TGTGCCAGCAGACCAGCGGGGGGAAAGCTCTTAGCGGGAGGGCCCCCAACCAATGAGCAGTTCTTC
- TRBD1 TRBJ2-7 TRBV18 CASSPLKHGTVPYEQYF TGTGCCAGCTCACCACTTAAACACGGGACAGTTCCCTACGAGCAGTACTTC
- - TRBJ2-7 TRBV20-1 CSARLDGLYEQYF TGCAGTGCTAGGTTGGACGGTTTATACGAGCAGTACTTC
many - TRBJ2-1 TRBV25-1 CASSDANVGRGQFF TGTGCCAGCAGTGATGCCAACGTCGGGCGGGGGCAGTTCTTC